Sequencing of this T cell receptor (beta chain) was carried out in a study of T cells after yellow fever vaccination. The study's findings and limits: Only a small proportion of the clonotypes turned up in both the CD4 and the CD8 compartments, likely arising from convergent recombination. Primary-vaccination clones mostly resurfaced post-booster (just under 98% CD4, approximately 87% CD8).

This clonotype was counted only a few times. As yet, its antigen is unknown. The germline V gene has CDR1 MNHNS and CDR2 SASEGT. With V trimmed by 6 bases and J by 3 bases, 8 bases remained unmatched. CDR3 length: 15 amino acids. A process of 5'RACE template switching, which added a universal primer site and UMIs, was used to make TCR cDNA. TCRdb fed the 5' RACE reads into MiXCR, producing one record per CDR3 protein. The data contain about 500,000 distinct CDR3 sequences, around 16% of them singletons. The material sequenced was PBMCs, taken roughly 5 days after the first yellow fever vaccination. This clonotype was obtained from a man aged 18-30 years who received the YFV17D yellow fever vaccine. The genes are TRBV6-1 and TRBJ2-7; 10 bases line up with TRBD2. Here the CDR3 reads CASRPTSGADYEQYV. The DNA for the CDR3 is TGTGCCAGCAGACCCACTAGCGGGGCGGACTACGAGCAGTACGTC.